Presented here are 21 T cell receptor beta chains from one specimen sequenced in a study of cytomegalovirus exposure and HLA in healthy donors. Primers for the PCR totalled 60 Vbeta and 13 Jbeta. Clones were read by immunoSEQ multiplex PCR, and TCRdb kept only the in-frame ones, dropping some. The sample consists of around 200,000 clones, roughly three quarters of them appearing once. The sequenced sample was PBMCs. Every receptor here comes from a young woman in good health and CMV-seronegative.

This chain connects TRBV10-3 to TRBJ2-3, with D possibly matching TRBD1 (6 bases). CDR1 is ENHRY, CDR2 SYGVKD, per germline. CDR3 length equals 14 residues. V lost 2 bases to trimming and J lost 5 bases, with 11 bases between them. The CDR3 DNA follows: TGTGCCATCAGTGAGAACAGGGTAGGAGATACGCAGTATTTT. This encodes CAISENRVGDTQYF.

The rearrangement uses TRBV5-6 and TRBJ1-6; D may be TRBD1 (5 bases). V lost 5 bases and J lost 3, with 12 bases in between. The CDR3 sequence is 15 residues long. Germline loops: CDR1 SGHDT, CDR2 YYEEEE. CDR3 bases: TGTGCCAGCAGTCGGTCGGGGGTCTATAATTCACCCCTCCACTTT. Encoded protein: CASSRSGVYNSPLHF.

J is TRBJ2-1 and V is TRBV29-1; D remains unclear. Germline lookup yields CDR1 SQVTM and CDR2 ANQGSEA. The ends were cut back, 4 bases at V and 0 bases at J, with 10 bases in the middle. This CDR3 has 14 residues. The CDR3 here is CSVVAANSYNEQFF. The DNA of the CDR3 is TGCAGCGTTGTGGCGGCGAACTCCTACAATGAGCAGTTCTTC.

This clone showed up just a few times. The chain recombines TRBV7-6 with TRBJ2-7; 11 bases match TRBD2. This CDR3 contains 16 residues. Germline CDR1 SGHVS, CDR2 FNYEAQ. V dropped 4 bases and J dropped 4; count of bases not matched to a gene: 9. CDR3 coding DNA: TGTGCCAGCAGCTCCAAAAAGACTAGCGGGGATTACGAGCAGTACTTC. Protein sequence: CASSSKKTSGDYEQYF.

This chain joins TRBV7-6 and TRBJ1-6; maybe TRBD1 (6 bases). The CDR3 extends over 14 amino acids. The germline V and J ends were trimmed by 5 bases and 7 bases, with 12 bases remaining between them. Germline lookup yields CDR1 SGHVS and CDR2 FNYEAQ. The chain's CDR3 is CASSLQGRNSPLHF. CDR3 in DNA: TGTGCCAGCAGCCTACAGGGTAGAAATTCACCCCTCCACTTT.

This clone was counted once. The genes are TRBV10-3 and TRBJ2-1; 10 bases map to TRBD1. CDR1 and CDR2 from the germline V gene are ENHRY and SYGVKD. Trimming removed 2 bases from V and 8 bases from J; junction bases left unmatched: 9. The CDR3 is 16 amino acids. The CDR3 region is CAISENDRGHPHEQFF. The CDR3 DNA reads as TGTGCCATCAGTGAGAACGACAGGGGGCACCCACATGAGCAGTTCTTC.

V is TRBV4-2 and J is TRBJ1-1; the D gene is possibly TRBD1 (6 bases). Trimming removed 2 bases at V and 4 bases at J, with 17 bases between. The CDR3 totals 16 residues. The germline CDR1 and CDR2 sequences are LGHNA and YNFKEQ. The CDR3 nucleotides read TGTGCCAGCAGCCAATCCCGGTCAGGGGCCGGCACTGAAGCTTTCTTT. Residues: CASSQSRSGAGTEAFF.

The rearrangement joins TRBV13 to TRBJ1-1; 8 positions agree with TRBD1. J lost 1 base, V lost 4 bases, and 5 bases had no gene match. The CDR3 sequence is 15 residues long. The germline CDR1 and CDR2 sequences are PRHDT and FYEKMQ (reference sequence). The CDR3 spells CASSSGQASNTEAFF. Written as DNA, the CDR3 is TGTGCCAGCAGCTCGGGACAGGCATCGAACACTGAAGCTTTCTTT.

This clone was detected a few times. J is TRBJ1-2 and V is TRBV28, with D perhaps TRBD1 (5 bases). Germline V lookup: CDR1 MDHEN, CDR2 SYDVKM. CDR3 length: 15 amino acids. The ends were cut back, 2 bases at V and 3 bases at J, with 13 bases in the middle. The CDR3 DNA sequence: TGTGCCAGCAGTTTAGAATTGGGGCTCCACTATGGCTACACCTTC. Protein: CASSLELGLHYGYTF.

The chain has TRBV30 and TRBJ2-3; 10 bases align to TRBD2. Germline V gene data show CDR1 as GTSNPN and CDR2 as SVGIG (reference sequence). The CDR3 has 14 residues. After removal of 6 bases from V and 1 base from J, the junction contained 4 bases not matched to a gene. The CDR3 here is CACPGTSGTDTQYF. In nucleotides, the CDR3 is TGTGCCTGCCCCGGGACTAGCGGCACAGATACGCAGTATTTT.

This clone has only a few counts. The chain employs TRBV6-5 and TRBJ1-2, with D tentatively TRBD1 (5 bases). Germline assignment: CDR1 MNHEY and CDR2 SVGAGI. This CDR3 region has 16 residues. The germline V and J ends were trimmed by 0 bases and 0 bases, with 11 bases remaining between them. In DNA, the CDR3 is TGTGCCAGCAGTTACTCTTCCTCAGGGTCTAACTATGGCTACACCTTC. This translates into CASSYSSSGSNYGYTF.

In its sample, this clone was seen once. Here the CDR3 DNA reads TGTGCCAGCAGCACTAGCGGGGGGACGGTTGAGCAGTTCTTC. As protein: CASSTSGGTVEQFF. The chain carries TRBV11-1 and TRBJ2-1; 12 bases are shared with TRBD2. Germline V lookup: CDR1 SGHAT, CDR2 FQDESV (reference sequence). CDR3 size: 14 residues. The V and J ends lost 5 bases and 9 bases, in that order; junction bases with no gene match: 5.

The genes are TRBV7-3 and TRBJ2-7, with a tentative D call TRBD1 (6 bases). Germline values: CDR1 SGHTA, CDR2 FQGTGA. V lost 5 bases and J lost 0, with 11 bases in between. The CDR3 contains 14 residues. CDR3 nucleotides: TGTGCCAGCAGCCCAGACAGGAGCTCCTACGAGCAGTACTTC. Amino acid sequence: CASSPDRSSYEQYF.

The chain is built from TRBV29-1 and TRBJ2-7, with unresolved D. This CDR3 has 13 residues. Germline-derived CDR1 and CDR2 are SQVTM and ANQGSEA. Trimming took off 7 bases at V and 0 bases at J, with 13 bases between the two ends. Here the CDR3 DNA reads TGCAGCGGCCTGAGCGAGAGCTCCTACGAGCAGTACTTC. Protein: CSGLSESSYEQYF.

This chain links TRBV19 with TRBJ1-5; 10 bases are a match to TRBD1. Germline CDR1 LNHDA, CDR2 SQIVND (reference sequence). There are 15 residues in the CDR3. Losses at the gene ends were 9 bases for V and 7 bases for J; bases not matched to a gene: 12. CDR3 DNA sequence: TGTGCCAGCACGGGACAGGGGAAAAAAGACCAGCCCCAGCATTTT. As protein: CASTGQGKKDQPQHF.

The chain combines TRBV11-1 with TRBJ1-1; 12 bases map to TRBD1. CDR3 length equals 15 residues. The trim removed 5 bases at V and 10 bases at J, leaving 11 bases unmatched. Germline loops: CDR1 SGHAT, CDR2 FQDESV (reference sequence). In nucleotides, the CDR3 is TGTGCCAGCAGCCTCTTCCGGGACAGGGGGCGAGGAGCTTTCTTT. It specifies CASSLFRDRGRGAFF.

This clone was picked up a small number of times. The chain employs TRBV30 and TRBJ2-7, with D uncertain. Trimming stripped 5 bases from V and 3 bases from J, with 8 bases between. This CDR3 is 11 amino acids long. Looked up from germline, CDR1 is GTSNPN and CDR2 is SVGIG (reference sequence). CDR3 sequence reads: CAWRVVYEQYF. In nucleotides, the CDR3 is TGTGCCTGGCGAGTTGTCTACGAGCAGTACTTC.

The chain employs TRBV19 and TRBJ1-1; 9 bases agree with TRBD1. V lost 5 bases, J lost 3 bases, and 4 bases stayed unmatched. Per germline, CDR1 LNHDA and CDR2 SQIVND (reference sequence). This CDR3 comprises 14 residues. The DNA of the CDR3 is TGTGCCAGTAGTCCACAGGGGGCCGACACTGAAGCTTTCTTT. This gives the protein CASSPQGADTEAFF. Combining the CDR3 with reference TRBV19 and TRBJ1-1 gives the whole variable domain DGGITQSPKYLFRKEGQNVTLSCEQNLNHDAMYWYRQDPGQGLRLIYYSQIVNDFQKGDIAEGYSVSREKKESFPLTVTSAQKNPTAFYLCASSPQGADTEAFFGQGTRLTVV.

The count of this clone is one. The chain recombines TRBV10-3 with TRBJ1-3; TRBD1 aligns across 9 bases. Trimming at V came to 3 bases and at J to 1 base, leaving 7 bases not matched to a gene. The CDR3 is made up of 17 amino acids. CDR1 and CDR2 from the germline V gene are ENHRY and SYGVKD. CDR3 sequence (DNA): TGTGCCATCAGTGACCAGACGGACAGGGGATCTGGAAACACCATATATTTT. Protein sequence: CAISDQTDRGSGNTIYF.

The CDR3 bases are TGCGCCAGCAGCCAAGACTCCGGGACAGATCCCTACGAGCAGTACTTC. Translating gives CASSQDSGTDPYEQYF. This sequence joins TRBV4-3 and TRBJ2-7, with 7 bases fitting TRBD1. The CDR3 consists of 16 residues. Germline CDR1 reads LGHNA; CDR2 reads YSLEER. V was pared by 0 bases and J by 2 bases, with 7 bases of the junction left unmatched.

V is TRBV5-6 and J is TRBJ2-7, with TRBD2 matching over 11 bases. This CDR3 has 15 amino acids. Germline lookup yields CDR1 SGHDT and CDR2 YYEEEE. V lost 1 base to trimming and J lost 8 bases; unmatched junction nucleotides: 8. This chain's CDR3 is CASSLTVTSGIKQYF. CDR3 coding DNA: TGTGCCAGCAGCTTGACGGTGACTAGCGGGATAAAGCAGTACTTC. The full variable domain, in which reference TRBV5-6 and TRBJ2-7 provide the parts outside the CDR3, is DAGVTQSPTHLIKTRGQQVTLRCSPKSGHDTVSWYQQALGQGPQFIFQYYEEEERQRGNFPDRFSGHQFPNYSSELNVNALLLGDSALYLCASSLTVTSGIKQYFGPGTRLTVT.